This T cell receptor (beta chain) appears in the sequencing data of a study of shared T cell receptors in the human thymus. This clone was seen a single time. Trimming cost V 6 bases and J 4 bases, with 3 bases left between them. Germline V gives CDR1 MNHEY, CDR2 SVGAGI. The CDR3 has 10 amino acids. Method: immunoSEQ multiplex PCR; TCRdb's copy keeps in-frame clones and lacks some. The sample includes about 710,000 clones, 87% of them seen just once. These data also featured in a second study, about human thymus T cells. That report notes: During corrective heart surgery, resections were taken, and the thymus tissue came from them. Across thymic and blood repertoires, the usage of V and J genes appeared to be biased. Related research described strongly overlapping thymic repertoires in unrelated people.

This clonotype was sampled from a boy under two years old with a congenital heart defect. The J gene is TRBJ2-5, the V gene TRBV6-5; D remains unclear. The sample taken for sequencing was thymocytes. The CDR3 here is CASSSETQYF. CDR3 in DNA: TGTGCCAGCAGCTCAGAGACCCAGTACTTC.